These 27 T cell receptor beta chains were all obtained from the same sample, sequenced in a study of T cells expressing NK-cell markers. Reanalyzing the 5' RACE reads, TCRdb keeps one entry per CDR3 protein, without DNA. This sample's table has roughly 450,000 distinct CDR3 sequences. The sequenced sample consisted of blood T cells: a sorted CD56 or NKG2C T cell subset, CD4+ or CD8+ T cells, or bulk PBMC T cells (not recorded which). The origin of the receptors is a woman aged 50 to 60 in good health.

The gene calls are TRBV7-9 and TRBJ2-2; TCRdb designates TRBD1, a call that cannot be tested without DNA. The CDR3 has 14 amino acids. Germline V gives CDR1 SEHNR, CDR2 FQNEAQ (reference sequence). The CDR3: CASIAGGLSGELFF.

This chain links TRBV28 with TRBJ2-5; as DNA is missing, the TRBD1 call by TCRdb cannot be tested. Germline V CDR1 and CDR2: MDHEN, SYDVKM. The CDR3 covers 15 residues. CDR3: CASIPGSGRGETQYF.

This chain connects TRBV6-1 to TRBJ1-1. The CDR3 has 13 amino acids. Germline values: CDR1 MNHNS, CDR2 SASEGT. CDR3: CASIGLPNTEAFF.

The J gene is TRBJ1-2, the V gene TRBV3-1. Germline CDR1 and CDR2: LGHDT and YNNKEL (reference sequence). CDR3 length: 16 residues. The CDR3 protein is CASSQGLLRRDYGYTF.

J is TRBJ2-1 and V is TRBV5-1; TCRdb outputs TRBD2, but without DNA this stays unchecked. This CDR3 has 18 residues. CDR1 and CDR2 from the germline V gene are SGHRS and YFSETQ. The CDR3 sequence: CASSSGLAGALVYNEQFF.

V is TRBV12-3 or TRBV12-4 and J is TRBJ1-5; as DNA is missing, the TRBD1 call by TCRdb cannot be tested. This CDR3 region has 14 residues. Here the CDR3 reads CASSLQGFNQPQHF.

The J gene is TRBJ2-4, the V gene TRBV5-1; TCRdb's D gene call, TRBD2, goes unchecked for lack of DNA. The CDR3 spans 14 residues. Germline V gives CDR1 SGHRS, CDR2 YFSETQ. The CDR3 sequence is CASSAATSGNIQYF.

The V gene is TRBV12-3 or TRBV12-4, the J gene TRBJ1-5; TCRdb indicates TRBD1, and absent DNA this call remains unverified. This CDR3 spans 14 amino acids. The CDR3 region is CASSLMRRDQPQHF.

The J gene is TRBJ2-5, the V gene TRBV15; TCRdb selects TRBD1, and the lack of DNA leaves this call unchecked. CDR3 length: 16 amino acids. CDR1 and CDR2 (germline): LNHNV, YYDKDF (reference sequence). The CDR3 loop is CATSRPDSSPQETQYF.

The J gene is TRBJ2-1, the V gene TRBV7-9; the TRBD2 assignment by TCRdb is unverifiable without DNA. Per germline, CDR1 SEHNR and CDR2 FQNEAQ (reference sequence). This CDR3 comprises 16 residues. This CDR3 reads CASRSRLAGPIHEQFF.

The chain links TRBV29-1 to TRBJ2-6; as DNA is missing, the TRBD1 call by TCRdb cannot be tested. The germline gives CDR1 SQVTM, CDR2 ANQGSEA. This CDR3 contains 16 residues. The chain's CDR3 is CSVGRGGDSGANVLTF.

CDR3 amino acids: CASSLFGGELFF. V and J are TRBV11-2 and TRBJ2-2. The germline CDR1 and CDR2 sequences are SGHAT and FQNNGV. CDR3 length: 12 residues.

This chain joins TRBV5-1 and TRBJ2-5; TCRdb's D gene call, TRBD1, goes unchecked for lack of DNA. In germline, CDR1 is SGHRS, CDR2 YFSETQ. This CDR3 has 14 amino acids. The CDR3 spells CASSLLTGRETQYF.

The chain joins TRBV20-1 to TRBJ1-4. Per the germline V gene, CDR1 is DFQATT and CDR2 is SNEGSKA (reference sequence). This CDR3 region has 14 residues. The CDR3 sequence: CSARERVSNEKLFF.

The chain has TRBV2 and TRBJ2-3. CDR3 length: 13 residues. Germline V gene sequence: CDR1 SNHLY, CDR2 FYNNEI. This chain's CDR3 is CASSKDWTDTQYF.

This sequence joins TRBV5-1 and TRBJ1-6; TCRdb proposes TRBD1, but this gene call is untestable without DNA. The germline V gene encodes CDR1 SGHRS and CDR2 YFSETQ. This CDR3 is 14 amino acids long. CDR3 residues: CASSPGGGASPLHF. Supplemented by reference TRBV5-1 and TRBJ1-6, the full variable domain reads KAGVTQTPRYLIKTRGQQVTLSCSPISGHRSVSWYQQTPGQGLQFLFEYFSETQRNKGNFPGRFSGRQFSNSRSEMNVSTLELGDSALYLCASSPGGGASPLHFGNGTRLTVT.

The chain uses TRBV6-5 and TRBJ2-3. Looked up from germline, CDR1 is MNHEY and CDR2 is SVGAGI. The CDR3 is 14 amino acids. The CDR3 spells CASSSIISTDTQYF.

CDR3 in amino acids: CASAIAAFRHTQYF. The gene calls are TRBV11-3 and TRBJ2-3; TCRdb picks TRBD2, but there is no DNA to check that call. The CDR3 extends over 14 amino acids. Looked up from germline, CDR1 is SGHNT and CDR2 is YENEEA.

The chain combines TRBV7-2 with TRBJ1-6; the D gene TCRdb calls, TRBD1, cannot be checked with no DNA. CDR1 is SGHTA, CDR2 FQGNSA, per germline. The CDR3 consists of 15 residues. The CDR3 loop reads CASSPDRRRNSPLHF.

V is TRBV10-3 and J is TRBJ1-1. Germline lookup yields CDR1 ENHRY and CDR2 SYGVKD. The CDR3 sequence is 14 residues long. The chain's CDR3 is CAISTAATESEAFF.

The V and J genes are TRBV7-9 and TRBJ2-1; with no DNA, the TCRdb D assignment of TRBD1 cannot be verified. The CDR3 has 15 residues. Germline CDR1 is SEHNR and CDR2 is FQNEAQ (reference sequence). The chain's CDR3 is CASSNHRGGYNEQFF.

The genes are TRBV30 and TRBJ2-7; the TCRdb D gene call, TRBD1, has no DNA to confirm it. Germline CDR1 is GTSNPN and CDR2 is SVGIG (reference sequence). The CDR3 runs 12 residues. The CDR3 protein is CAWTRDAYEQYF.

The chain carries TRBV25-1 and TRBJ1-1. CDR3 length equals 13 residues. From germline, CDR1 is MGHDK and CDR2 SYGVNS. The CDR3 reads CASSEWVDTEAFF. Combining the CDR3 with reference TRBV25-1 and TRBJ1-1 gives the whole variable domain EADIYQTPRYLVIGTGKKITLECSQTMGHDKMYWYQQDPGMELHLIHYSYGVNSTEKGDLSSESTVSRIRTEHFPLTLESARPSHTSQYLCASSEWVDTEAFFGQGTRLTVV.

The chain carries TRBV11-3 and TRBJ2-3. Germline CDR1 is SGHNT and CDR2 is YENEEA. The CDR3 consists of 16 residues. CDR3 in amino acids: CASSIGLAVSTDTQYF.

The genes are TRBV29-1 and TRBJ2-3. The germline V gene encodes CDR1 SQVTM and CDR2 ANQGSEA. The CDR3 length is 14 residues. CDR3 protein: CSVVVGTSGYTQYF.

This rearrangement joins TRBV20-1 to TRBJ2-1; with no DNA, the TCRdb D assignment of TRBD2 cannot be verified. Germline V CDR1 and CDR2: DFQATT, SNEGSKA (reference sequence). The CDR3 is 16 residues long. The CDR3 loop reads CSASSPLAGYRNEQFF.

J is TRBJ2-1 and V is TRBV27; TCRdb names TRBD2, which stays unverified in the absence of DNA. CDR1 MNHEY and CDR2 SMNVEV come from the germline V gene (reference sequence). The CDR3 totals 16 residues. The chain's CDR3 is CASRTLVGRNYNEQFF.